The clone carrying this TCR beta chain was found many times. The antigen is unknown. The data originate from a study of early T cells in non-severe SARS-CoV-2 infection. About the research overall: Investigators sequenced bulk RNA drawn from unsorted whole blood, and chains remained unpaired.

Broader study findings: A preference for anti-spike CD8 responses marked VDJdb matching, which missed private and CD4 specificities.

Individual cDNA molecules were tagged with unique molecular identifiers. From the 5' RACE reads, TCRdb called clonotypes with MiXCR, one entry per CDR3 protein. The sample carries approximately 75,000 distinct CDR3 sequences, over 3.5% recorded once. This sequence originates from an adult who was a healthcare worker with PCR-confirmed SARS-CoV-2 infection or an uninfected control (not recorded which). The donor label of this sample is uncertain. The sequenced sample was whole blood, obtained at baseline.

The CDR3 spells CASSFGSPEQFF. The CDR3 DNA is TGTGCCAGCAGCTTCGGATCACCTGAGCAGTTCTTC. The chain links TRBV5-6 to TRBJ2-1; no reliable D call. The CDR3 runs to 12 residues. The germline V gene has CDR1 SGHDT and CDR2 YYEEEE. With 2 bases removed from V and 9 bases from J, the gap between germline ends came to 9 bases. Combining the CDR3 with reference TRBV5-6 and TRBJ2-1 gives the whole variable domain DAGVTQSPTHLIKTRGQQVTLRCSPKSGHDTVSWYQQALGQGPQFIFQYYEEEERQRGNFPDRFSGHQFPNYSSELNVNALLLGDSALYLCASSFGSPEQFFGPGTRLTVL.